The clone carrying this TCR beta chain occurred once. Assay used: immunoSEQ multiplex PCR; TCRdb lists only in-frame clones, some missing. The data contain approximately 300,000 clones, 90% of them seen just once; the ten biggest clones take up 3.5% to 4.5%. This entry is derived from a study of blood T cell repertoires in COVID-19. V trimming: 1 base; J trimming: 3 bases; junction bases outside the gene matches: 0. The CDR3 spans 15 residues. CDR1 is MNHNY and CDR2 is SVGAGI in the germline V gene (reference sequence). The sequenced material came from peripheral blood. The rearrangement joins TRBV6-6 to TRBJ2-2; 9 bases are a match to TRBD2. This receptor was obtained from a woman in her 40s with acute or convalescent COVID-19. The CDR3 loop is CASSYLAGDTGELFF. The CDR3 DNA is TGTGCCAGCAGTTACTTAGCGGGGGACACCGGGGAGCTGTTTTTT.